The present T cell receptor (beta chain) was sequenced within a study of beta chain features in type 1 diabetes. Overall study: Patients did not differ from healthy donors in age, gender or cell yield. Study-wide points: Across all four CD4+ subsets, people with type 1 diabetes showed modestly shorter TCRB CDR3s.

Sorting that relied on CD45RO/CCR7/CD25/CD127/CD95/CD27 yielded CD4+ naive, central memory, regulatory and stem cell-like memory cells. What was sequenced were expressed TCRB transcripts, since all of the isolated RNA had been reverse transcribed. Some clones are missing from TCRdb's copy, which holds only in-frame ones; the method was immunoSEQ multiplex PCR. The table records more than 300,000 clones, roughly 12% of them present only once. About this clone: The antigen is undetermined.

The receptor comes from a man between 18 and 35 years old in good health. Material for sequencing was naive CD4+ T cells from blood.

The CDR3 coding sequence is TGTGCCAGCTCACTAGCAGTCGGGGAGACCCAGTACTTC. Translated, it gives CASSLAVGETQYF. The gene calls are TRBV18 and TRBJ2-5, with unresolved D. V was cut by 4 bases and J by 5 bases, with 11 bases left in between. This CDR3 contains 13 residues. Germline V gene data show CDR1 as KGHSH and CDR2 as LQKENI.